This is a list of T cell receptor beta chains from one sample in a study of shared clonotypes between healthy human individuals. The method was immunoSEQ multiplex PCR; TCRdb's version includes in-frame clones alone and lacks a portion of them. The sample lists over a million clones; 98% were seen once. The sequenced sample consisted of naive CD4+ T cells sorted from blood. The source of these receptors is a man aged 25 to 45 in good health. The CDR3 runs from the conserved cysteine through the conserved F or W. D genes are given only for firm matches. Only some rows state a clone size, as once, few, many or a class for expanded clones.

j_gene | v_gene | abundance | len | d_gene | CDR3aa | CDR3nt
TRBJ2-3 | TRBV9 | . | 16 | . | CASSVGATAGTDTQYF | TGTGCCAGCAGCGTAGGGGCGACTGCGGGCACAGATACGCAGTATTTT
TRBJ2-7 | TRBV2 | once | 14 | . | CASSEALPGLEQYF | TGTGCCAGCAGTGAAGCGCTTCCCGGGCTCGAGCAGTACTTC
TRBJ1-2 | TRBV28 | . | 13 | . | CASSTLGRSGYTF | TGTGCCAGCTCAACCCTTGGTAGGTCTGGCTACACCTTC
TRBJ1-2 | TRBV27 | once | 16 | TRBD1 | CASSSIATQGGYGYTF | TGTGCCAGCAGTTCTATCGCCACACAGGGGGGCTATGGCTACACCTTC
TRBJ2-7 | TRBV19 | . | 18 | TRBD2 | CASSPLGTSGRSLYEQYF | TGTGCCAGTAGTCCCCTCGGGACTAGCGGGAGGTCCCTCTACGAGCAGTACTTC
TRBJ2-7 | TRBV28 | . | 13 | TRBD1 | CASSFTGVGEQYF | TGTGCCAGCAGTTTTACAGGGGTGGGTGAGCAGTACTTC
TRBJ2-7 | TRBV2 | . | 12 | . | CASAQGFYEQYF | TGTGCCAGCGCGCAGGGATTCTACGAGCAGTACTTC
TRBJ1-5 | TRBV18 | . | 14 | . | CASSPDLGDQPQHF | TGTGCCAGCTCACCAGACCTGGGGGATCAGCCCCAGCATTTT
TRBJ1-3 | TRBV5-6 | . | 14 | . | CASSRRGARNTIYF | TGTGCCAGCAGCCGACGAGGGGCCAGAAACACCATATATTTT
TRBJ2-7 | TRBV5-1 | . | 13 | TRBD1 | CASSKTGVYEQYF | TGCGCCAGCAGCAAGACAGGGGTCTACGAGCAGTACTTC
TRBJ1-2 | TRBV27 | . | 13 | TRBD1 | CASSRDRANGYTF | TGTGCCAGCAGCCGGGACAGGGCAAATGGCTACACCTTC
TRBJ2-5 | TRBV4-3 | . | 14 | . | CASSPVGGGETQYF | TGCGCCAGCAGCCCCGTTGGGGGTGGAGAGACCCAGTACTTC
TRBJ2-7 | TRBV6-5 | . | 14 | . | CASSYVGSSYEQYF | TGTGCCAGCAGTTACGTCGGGAGCTCCTACGAGCAGTACTTC
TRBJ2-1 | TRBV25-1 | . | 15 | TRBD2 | CASRNPGGAYNEQFF | TGTGCCAGCAGAAACCCGGGAGGGGCTTACAATGAGCAGTTCTTC
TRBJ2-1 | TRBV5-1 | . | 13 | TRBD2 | CASSFHSGKEQFF | TGCGCCAGCAGCTTTCATAGCGGGAAGGAGCAGTTCTTC
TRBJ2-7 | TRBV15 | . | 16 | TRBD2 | CATSVVLAGITYEQYF | TGTGCCACCAGCGTAGTCTTAGCGGGGATTACCTACGAGCAGTACTTC
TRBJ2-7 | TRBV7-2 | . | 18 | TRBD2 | CASSLRLSGGTSSYEQYF | TGTGCCAGCAGCTTAAGGTTAAGCGGGGGTACTAGCTCCTACGAGCAGTACTTC
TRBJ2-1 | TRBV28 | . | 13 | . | CASRRHIANEQFF | TGTGCCAGCAGACGACACATAGCCAATGAGCAGTTCTTC
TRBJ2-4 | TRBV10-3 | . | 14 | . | CAISEIGGGDIQYF | TGTGCCATCAGCGAAATCGGGGGTGGGGACATTCAGTACTTC
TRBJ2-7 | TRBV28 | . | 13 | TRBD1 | CASSLTGGNEQYF | TGTGCCAGCTCATTGACAGGGGGCAACGAGCAGTACTTC
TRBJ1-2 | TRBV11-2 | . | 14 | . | CASSFPHRDLGYTF | TGTGCCAGCAGCTTCCCACACAGGGATCTTGGCTACACCTTC
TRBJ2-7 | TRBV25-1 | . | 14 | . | CASSVLISSYEQYF | TGTGCCAGCAGTGTTTTGATCAGCTCCTACGAGCAGTACTTC
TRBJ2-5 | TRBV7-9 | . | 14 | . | CASSLSRGGETQYF | TGTGCCAGCAGCCTTAGCAGGGGAGGAGAGACCCAGTACTTC
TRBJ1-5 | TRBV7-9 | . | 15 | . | CASSLEGFGNQPQHF | TGTGCCAGCAGCTTAGAGGGGTTTGGCAATCAGCCCCAGCATTTT
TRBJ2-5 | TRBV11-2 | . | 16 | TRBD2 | CASSYTPSGGQETQYF | TGTGCCAGCAGCTACACGCCTAGCGGGGGACAAGAGACCCAGTACTTC
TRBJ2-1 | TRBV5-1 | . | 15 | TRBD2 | CASSSASGRIDEQFF | TGCGCCAGCAGCTCAGCTAGCGGGAGAATCGATGAGCAGTTCTTC
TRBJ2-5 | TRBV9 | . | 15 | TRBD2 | CASSVSSGGLETQYF | TGTGCCAGCAGCGTAAGTTCGGGAGGGTTGGAGACCCAGTACTTC
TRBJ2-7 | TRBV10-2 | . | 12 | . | CASRRGNYEQYF | TGCGCCAGCCGGCGCGGCAACTACGAGCAGTACTTC
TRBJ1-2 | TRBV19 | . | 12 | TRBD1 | CASRPGTDGYTF | TGTGCCAGTAGACCAGGGACAGACGGCTACACCTTC
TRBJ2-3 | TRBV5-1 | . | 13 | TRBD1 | CASRGQGGDTQYF | TGCGCCAGCAGGGGACAGGGGGGAGATACGCAGTATTTT
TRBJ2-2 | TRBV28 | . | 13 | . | CASSQGRAGELFF | TGTGCCAGCAGTCAGGGTCGGGCCGGGGAGCTGTTTTTT
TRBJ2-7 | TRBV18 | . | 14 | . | CASSQGGGYYEQYF | TGTGCCAGCTCACAGGGGGGCGGTTACTACGAGCAGTACTTC
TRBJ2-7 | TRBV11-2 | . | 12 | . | CASRQGPYEQYF | TGTGCCAGCAGACAGGGTCCCTACGAGCAGTACTTC
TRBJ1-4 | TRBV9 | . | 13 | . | CASSVDQTEKLFF | TGTGCCAGCAGCGTAGACCAGACTGAAAAACTGTTTTTT
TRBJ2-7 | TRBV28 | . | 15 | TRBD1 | CASITGQGFSYEQYF | TGTGCCAGCATCACGGGACAGGGTTTCTCCTACGAGCAGTACTTC
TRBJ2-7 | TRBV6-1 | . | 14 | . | CASSPRGTSYEQYF | TGTGCCAGCAGTCCACGGGGGACTTCCTACGAGCAGTACTTC
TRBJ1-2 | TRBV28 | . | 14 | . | CASSPKGASHGYTF | TGTGCCAGCAGTCCGAAAGGGGCCAGCCATGGCTACACCTTC
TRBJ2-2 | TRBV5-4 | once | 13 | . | CASSAQGPGELFF | TGTGCCAGCAGCGCTCAGGGGCCCGGGGAGCTGTTTTTT
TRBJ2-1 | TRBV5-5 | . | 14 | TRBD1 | CASESQGAYNEQFF | TGTGCCAGCGAATCCCAGGGGGCCTACAATGAGCAGTTCTTC
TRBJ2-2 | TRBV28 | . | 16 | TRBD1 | CARTTNRDRGPGELFF | TGTGCCAGGACTACAAACCGGGACAGGGGGCCCGGGGAGCTGTTTTTT
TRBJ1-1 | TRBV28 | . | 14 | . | CASSLQGLNTEAFF | TGTGCCAGCAGTTTACAGGGCCTGAACACTGAAGCTTTCTTT
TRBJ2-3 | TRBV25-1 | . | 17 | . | CASSEYLARMSSDTQYF | TGTGCCAGCAGTGAATATTTGGCTAGGATGAGCTCAGATACGCAGTATTTT
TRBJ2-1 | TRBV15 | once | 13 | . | CATSSQVSTEQFF | TGTGCCACCAGCAGTCAAGTCTCAACCGAGCAGTTCTTC